What follows are 5 T cell receptor beta chains derived from one specimen sequenced in a study of CD8+ T cells in alopecia areata (dated by TCRdb to 2016 to 2019). The method was the immunoSEQ multiplex PCR assay. RNA was extracted from all samples and reverse transcribed into cDNA, which served as template for TCR sequencing. Here the immuneACCESS table is served through TCRdb, limited to in-frame sequences with V and J called. Missing clones are a known gap in these copies; in checked studies unresolved V genes cover under half, and the rest lacks a known reason. Across this sample there are around 250,000 clones, with about two thirds seen only once. The top ten clonotypes cover 1% to 1.5% of the sample. In the paper's terms, the time point label means: baseline before oral tofacitinib. The specimen was CD4+ T cells sorted from blood, collected at week 0. Every receptor here comes from a human donor with alopecia areata.

This clone has only a few counts. The chain joins TRBV5-1 to TRBJ1-1, with TRBD1 matching over 9 bases. The CDR3 runs to 17 residues. Germline-derived CDR1 and CDR2 are SGHRS and YFSETQ. Unmatched junction bases numbered 11, after V lost 4 bases and J lost 1 base. The CDR3: CASSVGRDRETNTEAFF. The CDR3 nucleotides are TGCGCCAGCAGCGTCGGACGGGACAGGGAGACGAACACTGAAGCTTTCTTT. The full variable domain, its missing parts supplied by reference TRBV5-1 and TRBJ1-1, is KAGVTQTPRYLIKTRGQQVTLSCSPISGHRSVSWYQQTPGQGLQFLFEYFSETQRNKGNFPGRFSGRQFSNSRSEMNVSTLELGDSALYLCASSVGRDRETNTEAFFGQGTRLTVV.

V is TRBV4-3 and J is TRBJ1-1; TRBD1 might be the D (5 bases). The CDR3 has 13 amino acids. CDR1 is LGHNA, CDR2 YSLEER, per germline. The V gene lost 4 bases and the J gene lost 5 bases, with 11 bases spanning the gap. The CDR3 spells CASSREGMTEAFF. The CDR3 DNA sequence: TGCGCCAGCAGCCGAGAGGGGATGACTGAAGCTTTCTTT.

This chain uses TRBV29-1 with TRBJ1-1; no definite D call. V dropped 4 bases and J dropped 0 bases, with 15 bases sitting between them. Germline V gene sequence: CDR1 SQVTM, CDR2 ANQGSEA. This CDR3 is 15 amino acids long. CDR3 amino acids: CSVATWGRVNTEAFF. CDR3 sequence (DNA): TGCAGCGTTGCGACATGGGGTAGGGTGAACACTGAAGCTTTCTTT.

The chain is built from TRBV2 and TRBJ2-7; 12 nucleotides agree with TRBD1. There are 15 residues in the CDR3. Germline-derived CDR1 and CDR2 are SNHLY and FYNNEI. V shed 4 bases, J shed 4 bases, and the junction held 5 bases outside the gene matches. CDR3 residues: CASSGRGQGAYEQYF. CDR3 sequence (DNA): TGTGCCAGCAGTGGTCGGGGACAGGGGGCTTACGAGCAGTACTTC.

This clone showed up just a few times. V gene TRBV29-1 combines with J gene TRBJ1-2; 7 bases match TRBD1. Trimming took 2 bases from V and 11 from J; bases not matched to a gene: 11. Germline V CDR1 and CDR2: SQVTM, ANQGSEA. This CDR3 is built from 13 residues. In DNA, the CDR3 is TGCAGCGTTGAAACTCGGACAGGAAACGAATACACCTTC. Translating it yields CSVETRTGNEYTF.